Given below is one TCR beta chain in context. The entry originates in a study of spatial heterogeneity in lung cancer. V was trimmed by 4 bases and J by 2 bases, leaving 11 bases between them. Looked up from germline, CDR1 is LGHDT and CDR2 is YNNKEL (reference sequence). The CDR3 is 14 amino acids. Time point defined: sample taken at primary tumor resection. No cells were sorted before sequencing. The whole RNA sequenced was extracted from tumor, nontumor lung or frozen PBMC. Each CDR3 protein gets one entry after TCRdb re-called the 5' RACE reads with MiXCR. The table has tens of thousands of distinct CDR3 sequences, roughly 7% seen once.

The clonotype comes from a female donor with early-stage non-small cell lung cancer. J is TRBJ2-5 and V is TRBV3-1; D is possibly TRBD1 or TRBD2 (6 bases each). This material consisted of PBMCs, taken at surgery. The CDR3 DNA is TGTGCCAGCAGCCCTGGAGGGGGGCAAGAGACCCAGTACTTC. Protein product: CASSPGGGQETQYF.